A single sample gave rise to the 18 T cell receptor beta chains below, sequenced in a study of T cell clones after liver transplantation. This table comes from immunoSEQ multiplex PCR, and its TCRdb copy is limited to in-frame clones, with some not included. The data contain more than 95,000 clones, 80% to 90% of them singletons. The sequenced sample was CD4+ T cells from blood, obtained around 4 years after liver transplant. All receptors come from a human patient who received a liver transplant. T cells may partly derive from the graft donor.

The rearrangement links TRBV7-2 to TRBJ2-1, with 13 bases identical to TRBD2. The V gene's germline CDR1 is SGHTA and CDR2 FQGNSA. CDR3 size: 15 residues. V lost 5 bases, J lost 9 bases, and 7 bases stayed unmatched. CDR3 residues: CASSPGLAGVGEQFF. CDR3 nucleotide sequence: TGTGCCAGCAGCCCCGGACTAGCGGGGGTTGGTGAGCAGTTCTTC.

This clone occurred a few times. The sample holds other DNA sequences that translate to the same CDR3. The chain couples TRBV15 to TRBJ2-5, with unresolved D. The CDR3 consists of 13 residues. V shed 0 bases and J shed 5 bases, with 7 bases lying between them. Per the germline V gene, CDR1 is LNHNV and CDR2 is YYDKDF (reference sequence). The CDR3 region is CATSRDLRETQYF. The CDR3 DNA reads TGTGCCACCAGCAGAGATCTGAGGGAGACCCAGTACTTC.

The chain is built from TRBV5-8 and TRBJ2-7; 10 bases are a match to TRBD1. From germline, CDR1 is SGHTS and CDR2 YDEGEE. V gave up 4 bases and J gave up 5 bases; unmatched junction bases: 9. The CDR3 is 15 amino acids. The CDR3 DNA is TGTGCCAGCAGCCATCGACAGGGGGCTATCCACGAGCAGTACTTC. Its translation is CASSHRQGAIHEQYF. Filled out from reference TRBV5-8 and TRBJ2-7, the complete variable domain reads EAGVTQSPTHLIKTRGQQATLRCSPISGHTSVYWYQQALGLGLQFLLWYDEGEERNRGNFPPRFSGRQFPNYSSELNVNALELEDSALYLCASSHRQGAIHEQYFGPGTRLTVT.

This sequence joins TRBV9 and TRBJ2-1, with D uncertain. This CDR3 contains 13 residues. V lost 0 bases and J lost 6, with 7 bases in between. Germline V lookup: CDR1 SGDLS, CDR2 YYNGEE. The CDR3 DNA reads as TGTGCCAGCAGCGTAGCAGAGATCAATGAGCAGTTCTTC. Its protein product is CASSVAEINEQFF.

This chain uses TRBV7-9 with TRBJ2-2; D might be TRBD1 (5 bases). The germline V and J ends were trimmed by 0 bases and 7 bases, with 12 bases remaining between them. CDR1 is SEHNR and CDR2 is FQNEAQ in the germline V gene (reference sequence). There are 15 residues in the CDR3. The CDR3 nucleotides read TGTGCCAGCAGCTTAGCTACTCCTCAGGGCGGGGAGCTGTTTTTT. The encoded protein is CASSLATPQGGELFF.

V usage is TRBV5-1 and J usage is TRBJ2-7, with 9 bases aligning to TRBD2. Losses at the gene ends were 0 bases for V and 3 bases for J; bases not matched to a gene: 31. The CDR3 extends over 24 amino acids. Germline V gene lookup returns CDR1 SGHRS and CDR2 YFSETQ. The CDR3 DNA is TGCGCCAGCAGCTTGGTTTCGGGAGCAACCACCTCTGGGGGGCTAGCGGGGCCGAACTACGAGCAGTACTTC. This encodes CASSLVSGATTSGGLAGPNYEQYF. The full variable domain, with the rest looked up from reference TRBV5-1 and TRBJ2-7, is KAGVTQTPRYLIKTRGQQVTLSCSPISGHRSVSWYQQTPGQGLQFLFEYFSETQRNKGNFPGRFSGRQFSNSRSEMNVSTLELGDSALYLCASSLVSGATTSGGLAGPNYEQYFGPGTRLTVT.

The chain employs TRBV5-1 and TRBJ1-4; 7 bases are a match to TRBD1. Unmatched junction bases numbered 8, after V lost 5 bases and J lost 4 bases. From germline, CDR1 is SGHRS and CDR2 YFSETQ. This CDR3 has 15 residues. The CDR3, as DNA: TGCGCCAGCAGTCGGGACAGAGTTCTTAATGAAAAACTGTTTTTT. As protein: CASSRDRVLNEKLFF.

Concerning this clone: The junction departs from the called germline gene at one end, perhaps through a read error. CDR3 protein: CANSSRITGRNQPQHF. The CDR3 DNA sequence: TGTGCCAACAGTTCCCGTATTACAGGGAGGAATCAGCCCCAGCATTTT. The chain combines TRBV27 with TRBJ1-5; D is possibly TRBD1 (6 bases). The CDR3 loop spans 16 amino acids. CDR1 is MNHEY, CDR2 SMNVEV, per germline (reference sequence).

This clone showed up many times. The chain carries TRBV4-3 and TRBJ1-6; D gene uncertain. Germline CDR1 reads LGHNA; CDR2 reads YSLEER. The CDR3 sequence is 14 residues long. V shed 1 base and J shed 0 bases, with 1 base lying between them. In nucleotides, the CDR3 is TGCGCCAGCAGCCAAGCCTCCTATAATTCACCCCTCCACTTT. This translates into CASSQASYNSPLHF.

There are a few counts of this clone. The CDR3 region is CASSPPGTGRHEQYF. CDR3 sequence (DNA): TGTGCCAGCAGTCCCCCCGGGACAGGGAGGCACGAGCAGTACTTC. The J gene is TRBJ2-7, the V gene TRBV27; TRBD1 matches at 9 bases. The CDR3 sequence is 15 residues long. The germline V gene has CDR1 MNHEY and CDR2 SMNVEV (reference sequence). With 5 bases clipped from V and 5 bases from J, the junction kept 10 bases outside the gene matches.

This clone is a singleton in its sample. This sequence joins TRBV6-6 and TRBJ2-5; the D is unclear. This CDR3 has 11 residues. CDR1 and CDR2 (germline): MNHNY, SVGAGI (reference sequence). Trimming took 5 bases from V and 2 from J, leaving 3 bases between them. The chain's CDR3 is CASSLQETQYF. CDR3 DNA: TGTGCCAGCAGTCTACAAGAGACCCAGTACTTC.

The count of this clone is one. V and J are TRBV27 and TRBJ2-7, with 7 bases matching TRBD1. V lost 6 bases to trimming and J lost 3 bases; unmatched junction nucleotides: 11. The CDR3 extends over 15 amino acids. Germline loops: CDR1 MNHEY, CDR2 SMNVEV (reference sequence). This CDR3 is CASSRLGTALYEQYF. The CDR3 nucleotides read TGTGCCAGCAGCCGTTTGGGGACAGCCCTCTACGAGCAGTACTTC.

The gene calls are TRBV18 and TRBJ2-1; D remains unclear. V shed 3 bases and J shed 0 bases, with 9 bases lying between them. CDR3 length: 15 amino acids. The germline CDR1 and CDR2 sequences are KGHSH and LQKENI. CDR3 sequence reads: CASSPTPSSYNEQFF. CDR3 coding DNA: TGTGCCAGCTCACCTACCCCGAGCTCCTACAATGAGCAGTTCTTC.

The V and J genes are TRBV19 and TRBJ2-2, with D hard to call. V was cut by 7 bases and J by 6 bases, with 15 bases left in between. This CDR3 contains 14 residues. The germline gives CDR1 LNHDA, CDR2 SQIVND (reference sequence). CDR3 sequence: CASKRARNPGELFF. The CDR3 DNA reads TGTGCCAGTAAAAGGGCCCGGAATCCCGGGGAGCTGTTTTTT.

This clone was observed once. CDR3 sequence: CATRSDYTEAFF. The CDR3 DNA follows: TGTGCCACCAGGAGCGACTACACTGAAGCTTTCTTT. This sequence joins TRBV15 and TRBJ1-1; D unresolved. Trimming took off 6 bases at V and 3 bases at J, with 8 bases between the two ends. Germline V gene lookup returns CDR1 LNHNV and CDR2 YYDKDF (reference sequence). The CDR3 consists of 12 residues.

This chain links TRBV2 with TRBJ2-5; 8 nucleotides line up with TRBD2. This CDR3 has 16 residues. Per the germline V gene, CDR1 is SNHLY and CDR2 is FYNNEI. The V and J ends lost 5 bases and 9 bases, in that order; junction bases with no gene match: 17. The CDR3 is CASSPDTPLGGGSQYF. In nucleotides, the CDR3 is TGTGCCAGCAGTCCAGACACTCCGTTGGGCGGGGGGTCCCAGTACTTC.

CDR3 in DNA: TGTGCCAGCAGCCAGGGGACTAGCGCATACAATGAGCAGTTCTTC. It is translated as CASSQGTSAYNEQFF. The chain carries TRBV11-3 and TRBJ2-1, with 10 positions matching TRBD2. V dropped 5 bases and J dropped 4; count of bases not matched to a gene: 5. CDR1 SGHNT and CDR2 YENEEA come from the germline V gene. The CDR3 has 15 residues.

The V gene is TRBV27, the J gene TRBJ1-4, with D hard to call. The CDR3 covers 14 residues. V was trimmed by 6 bases and J by 4 bases, leaving 12 bases between them. Germline values: CDR1 MNHEY, CDR2 SMNVEV (reference sequence). This CDR3 reads CASRKSTSNEKLFF. The CDR3 region has the DNA TGTGCCAGCAGAAAATCGACAAGTAATGAAAAACTGTTTTTT.